These 30 T cell receptor beta chains were sequenced from one sample in a study of PD-1 blockade in mismatch repair-deficient tumors. Measured with immunoSEQ multiplex PCR; TCRdb has only the in-frame clones, and not every one. The sample carries 130,000 or so clones, 85% to 90% recorded once. Sequenced material: peripheral blood, taken 44 weeks after starting pembrolizumab. These receptors all stem from an adult with mismatch repair-deficient cancer.

The V gene is TRBV7-9, the J gene TRBJ2-5; maybe TRBD2 (7 bases). The CDR3 totals 14 residues. Trimming left V 0 bases short and J 3 bases short, with 8 bases between. Germline CDR1 is SEHNR and CDR2 is FQNEAQ (reference sequence). The CDR3 is CASSLAGGEETQYF. CDR3 sequence (DNA): TGTGCCAGCAGCTTAGCAGGGGGGGAAGAGACCCAGTACTTC.

The V gene is TRBV20-1, the J gene TRBJ2-1; no clear D gene. This CDR3 is built from 11 residues. The V gene's germline CDR1 is DFQATT and CDR2 SNEGSKA (reference sequence). V was shortened by 0 bases and J by 10 bases, with 7 bases between the two germline ends. CDR3 DNA sequence: TGCAGTGCTAGAGATCTGACGGAGCAGTTCTTC. It encodes CSARDLTEQFF.

This rearrangement joins TRBV4-1 to TRBJ2-7; the D gene is possibly TRBD2 (5 bases). Germline V CDR1 and CDR2: MGHRA, YSYEKL. Trimming removed 0 bases at V and 5 bases at J, with 11 bases between. CDR3 length equals 14 residues. The CDR3 DNA sequence: TGCGCCAGCAGCCAAGATCCGAGGGCTGACGAGCAGTACTTC. Encoded protein: CASSQDPRADEQYF.

The chain joins TRBV2 to TRBJ2-5, with TRBD2 matching over 7 bases. This CDR3 is built from 12 residues. Germline lookup yields CDR1 SNHLY and CDR2 FYNNEI. The V segment lost 8 bases and the J segment 1 base; nucleotides outside the gene matches: 1. The DNA of the CDR3 is TGTGCCAGCGGGGGGGGCCAAGAGACCCAGTACTTC. It specifies CASGGGQETQYF.

V usage is TRBV13 and J usage is TRBJ2-5; 7 nucleotides agree with TRBD2. V was clipped by 4 bases and J by 3 bases; unmatched bases: 5. Looked up from germline, CDR1 is PRHDT and CDR2 is FYEKMQ (reference sequence). CDR3 length equals 14 residues. The CDR3 sequence is CASSYGLGEETQYF. The CDR3 nucleotides read TGTGCCAGCAGCTACGGACTAGGGGAAGAGACCCAGTACTTC.

The rearrangement links TRBV4-1 to TRBJ2-1; D gene uncertain. Germline lookup yields CDR1 MGHRA and CDR2 YSYEKL. The CDR3 is 15 residues long. Trimming removed 4 bases from V and 1 base from J, with 11 bases in between. CDR3 sequence reads: CASSLLGLSYNEQFF. CDR3 DNA: TGCGCCAGCAGCCTTCTCGGGTTGTCCTACAATGAGCAGTTCTTC.

The genes are TRBV5-8 and TRBJ2-1; 7 nucleotides line up with TRBD1. This CDR3 is 17 amino acids long. The germline gives CDR1 SGHTS, CDR2 YDEGEE. V shed 2 bases, J shed 0 bases, and the junction held 8 bases outside the gene matches. The chain's CDR3 is CASSFGAGQDSYNEQFF. The CDR3 DNA reads as TGTGCCAGCAGCTTTGGGGCCGGACAGGACTCCTACAATGAGCAGTTCTTC. The whole variable domain, remainder taken from reference TRBV5-8 and TRBJ2-1, is EAGVTQSPTHLIKTRGQQATLRCSPISGHTSVYWYQQALGLGLQFLLWYDEGEERNRGNFPPRFSGRQFPNYSSELNVNALELEDSALYLCASSFGAGQDSYNEQFFGPGTRLTVL.

CDR3 sequence: CASSVAPLYNEQFF. The CDR3 DNA is TGTGCCAGCAGTGTGGCCCCCCTTTACAATGAGCAGTTCTTC. The chain carries TRBV25-1 and TRBJ2-1; no definite D call. CDR3 length equals 14 residues. Germline assignment: CDR1 MGHDK and CDR2 SYGVNS. The ends were cut back, 4 bases at V and 4 bases at J, with 11 bases in the middle.

The chain uses TRBV29-1 and TRBJ2-1; TRBD2 aligns across 11 bases. The CDR3 runs to 15 residues. J lost 4 bases, V lost 5 bases, and 7 bases had no gene match. The germline V gene has CDR1 SQVTM and CDR2 ANQGSEA. The DNA of the CDR3 is TGCAGCGTTACTCGACTAGCGGGAAGATACAATGAGCAGTTCTTC. As protein: CSVTRLAGRYNEQFF.

The V call is TRBV7-9, the J call TRBJ2-1; no firm D call. Trimming shortened V by 6 bases and J by 0 bases, and 15 bases separated the two germline ends. CDR1 is SEHNR, CDR2 FQNEAQ, per germline (reference sequence). CDR3 size: 16 residues. DNA of the CDR3: TGTGCCAGCAGACGGGCCTCCCCTAGCTCCTACAATGAGCAGTTCTTC. This sequence encodes CASRRASPSSYNEQFF.

The rearrangement uses TRBV7-2 and TRBJ2-7; D possibly corresponds to TRBD2 (7 bases). This CDR3 has 16 residues. Germline loops: CDR1 SGHTA, CDR2 FQGNSA. The V and J ends lost 6 bases and 4 bases respectively, with 22 bases between them. The CDR3 DNA is TGTGCCAGCAGTAGGGGCGGGGGCCTCTTCGGATACGAGCAGTACTTC. Its translation: CASSRGGGLFGYEQYF.

The V gene is TRBV6-5, the J gene TRBJ2-1; the match to TRBD1 covers 8 bases. This CDR3 contains 14 residues. Germline assignment: CDR1 MNHEY and CDR2 SVGAGI. Unmatched junction bases numbered 11, after V lost 6 bases and J lost 10 bases. As DNA, the CDR3 is TGTGCCAGCAGAAACCCGGGACAGGCCGGGGAGCAGTTCTTC. Translated: CASRNPGQAGEQFF.

This chain uses TRBV5-6 with TRBJ2-4; 9 positions match TRBD2. Germline V gives CDR1 SGHDT, CDR2 YYEEEE. The V segment lost 2 bases and the J segment 0 bases; nucleotides outside the gene matches: 9. The length of the CDR3 is 18 residues. CDR3 region: CASSFRLAGLLAKNIQYF. The CDR3 DNA sequence: TGTGCCAGCAGCTTTAGGCTAGCGGGACTCCTAGCCAAAAACATTCAGTACTTC.

The J gene is TRBJ1-2, the V gene TRBV2, with D perhaps matching TRBD1 (5 bases). The CDR3 extends over 17 amino acids. The germline V and J ends were trimmed by 5 bases and 4 bases, with 23 bases remaining between them. Germline lookup yields CDR1 SNHLY and CDR2 FYNNEI. CDR3 nucleotide sequence: TGTGCCAGCAGTTCCGGGGACGGAAGGCGCCTAACCTATGGCTACACCTTC. Translating gives CASSSGDGRRLTYGYTF.

J is TRBJ1-3 and V is TRBV2, with D uncertain. Trimming pared 2 bases from V and 4 bases from J, leaving 9 bases between. The CDR3 contains 14 residues. Germline V gene lookup returns CDR1 SNHLY and CDR2 FYNNEI. The DNA for the CDR3 is TGTGCCAGCAGTGAAACGGCCGTCGGAAACACCATATATTTT. Translation gives CASSETAVGNTIYF.

V usage is TRBV5-1 and J usage is TRBJ1-1, with a possible D match to TRBD1 (5 bases). The CDR3 length is 15 residues. With 0 bases removed from V and 4 bases from J, the gap between germline ends came to 13 bases. Germline V gives CDR1 SGHRS, CDR2 YFSETQ. The CDR3 bases are TGCGCCAGCAGCTTGGATATTCAGGGAGGCACTGAAGCTTTCTTT. Its protein product is CASSLDIQGGTEAFF.

The chain uses TRBV4-3 and TRBJ2-5; D may be TRBD1 or TRBD2 (5 bases each). The CDR3 has 15 amino acids. Per germline, CDR1 LGHNA and CDR2 YSLEER. V was shortened by 1 base and J by 7 bases, with 16 bases between the two germline ends. The CDR3 coding sequence is TGCGCCAGCAGCCAAGTTGGAGGCAGGGAAAGGACCCAGTACTTC. This encodes CASSQVGGRERTQYF.

This clone was observed a few times. J is TRBJ1-2 and V is TRBV7-2, with TRBD1 matching 7 bases. This CDR3 has 15 amino acids. The J segment lost 1 base and the V segment lost 4 bases, leaving 6 bases of the junction unmatched. CDR1 is SGHTA, CDR2 FQGNSA, per germline. The CDR3 nucleotides read TGTGCCAGCAGCTCGGGACAGTCTCATAACTATGGCTACACCTTC. Protein product: CASSSGQSHNYGYTF.

The chain has TRBV4-1 and TRBJ2-1, with a tentative D call TRBD2 (6 bases). The CDR3 is 18 residues long. The germline V gene has CDR1 MGHRA and CDR2 YSYEKL. V gave up 3 bases and J gave up 5 bases, with 23 bases separating them. CDR3 protein: CASSQEEGMGGEDNEQFF. Written as DNA, the CDR3 is TGCGCCAGCAGCCAGGAGGAGGGGATGGGGGGAGAGGACAATGAGCAGTTCTTC.

The gene calls are TRBV7-8 and TRBJ2-3; no definite D call. This CDR3 region has 14 residues. Trimming pared 5 bases from V and 6 bases from J, leaving 15 bases between. Germline V gene lookup returns CDR1 SGHVS and CDR2 FQNEAQ. As DNA, the CDR3 is TGTGCCAGCAGCCTCTACCGAAGCTCCGATACGCAGTATTTT. The encoded protein is CASSLYRSSDTQYF.

The V gene is TRBV6-5, the J gene TRBJ2-2; no clear D. CDR1 and CDR2 from the germline V gene are MNHEY and SVGAGI. The V and J ends lost 2 bases and 5 bases respectively, with 9 bases between them. This CDR3 contains 14 residues. The CDR3 DNA is TGTGCCAGCAGTTACAAGGGTCGGACCGGGGAGCTGTTTTTT. Translation gives CASSYKGRTGELFF.

The CDR3: CASSSPGTASYEQYF. The CDR3 DNA follows: TGTGCCAGCAGTTCCCCCGGGACAGCATCCTACGAGCAGTACTTC. The chain carries TRBV28 and TRBJ2-7; 7 bases map to TRBD1. CDR3 length: 15 amino acids. Trimming cost V 4 bases and J 1 base; bases outside gene matches: 7. The germline gives CDR1 MDHEN, CDR2 SYDVKM.

The rearrangement uses TRBV7-9 and TRBJ2-1; 7 positions match TRBD1. CDR1 is SEHNR and CDR2 is FQNEAQ in the germline V gene (reference sequence). V trimming: 3 bases; J trimming: 2 bases; junction bases outside the gene matches: 1. There are 14 residues in the CDR3. The CDR3 loop reads CASSFQGAYNEQFF. DNA of the CDR3: TGTGCCAGCAGCTTCCAGGGGGCCTACAATGAGCAGTTCTTC.

This chain links TRBV7-6 with TRBJ2-3; no clear D. Germline CDR1 and CDR2: SGHVS and FNYEAQ. This CDR3 has 12 amino acids. V was pared by 1 base and J by 4 bases, with 3 bases between. The CDR3 spells CASSLGADTQYF. Here the CDR3 DNA reads TGTGCCAGCAGCTTAGGAGCAGATACGCAGTATTTT.

This clone is a singleton in its sample. This chain joins TRBV29-1 and TRBJ2-3; 8 nucleotides line up with TRBD2. Germline CDR1 reads SQVTM; CDR2 reads ANQGSEA. V trimming: 3 bases; J trimming: 5 bases; junction bases outside the gene matches: 13. This CDR3 comprises 16 residues. The CDR3 DNA follows: TGCAGCGTTGAGCGAGGGTCGGGAGGGCCAGGAGATACGCAGTATTTT. This encodes CSVERGSGGPGDTQYF.

The genes are TRBV7-2 and TRBJ2-3; TRBD1 aligns across 7 bases. There are 14 residues in the CDR3. After removal of 6 bases from V and 1 base from J, the junction contained 4 bases not matched to a gene. Per germline, CDR1 SGHTA and CDR2 FQGNSA. The chain's CDR3 is CASRRGQGTDTQYF. Here the CDR3 DNA reads TGTGCCAGCAGAAGGGGGCAGGGCACAGATACGCAGTATTTT.

The CDR3 sequence is CASVQLSSRDNYGYTF. CDR3 coding DNA: TGTGCCAGTGTACAACTAAGCAGCAGAGACAACTATGGCTACACCTTC. The chain combines TRBV28 with TRBJ1-2; D not resolved. This CDR3 comprises 16 residues. CDR1 and CDR2 (germline): MDHEN, SYDVKM. The V end lost 9 bases, the J end lost 2 bases, and 22 bases lay between the germline ends.

The gene calls are TRBV4-1 and TRBJ1-1; perhaps TRBD1 as D (6 bases). V was cut by 5 bases and J by 1 base, with 11 bases left in between. This CDR3 region has 14 residues. The germline gives CDR1 MGHRA, CDR2 YSYEKL. The CDR3 DNA reads TGCGCCAGCAGCGACCGGACAGAGAACACTGAAGCTTTCTTT. Protein: CASSDRTENTEAFF.

The CDR3 bases are TGCAGCGTTGTTTTAACTGGGGTCCAAATCAATGAGCAGTTCTTC. This sequence encodes CSVVLTGVQINEQFF. The chain couples TRBV29-1 to TRBJ2-1; no clear D gene. Germline CDR1 is SQVTM and CDR2 is ANQGSEA. V lost 4 bases and J 6 bases, leaving 19 bases between the germline ends. The CDR3 runs to 15 residues.

This clone was seen once. The chain has TRBV15 and TRBJ2-1, with D unresolved. Germline values: CDR1 LNHNV, CDR2 YYDKDF (reference sequence). The CDR3 length is 15 residues. V was clipped by 5 bases and J by 9 bases, with 20 bases between them. This chain's CDR3 is CATSLRAHISGEQFF. The CDR3 DNA reads as TGTGCCACCAGCCTAAGGGCCCACATCTCGGGTGAGCAGTTCTTC.